Listed below are T cell receptor beta chains from one sample, sequenced in a study of fetal regulatory T cell absence and autoimmunity. Clones were read by immunoSEQ multiplex PCR, and TCRdb kept only the in-frame ones, dropping some. Of around 100,000 clones in the sample, about three quarters were seen once. Sequenced: pancreas tissue. Receptor source: a male donor with IPEX syndrome. CDR3s include the opening cysteine and the closing phenylalanine or tryptophan. The D gene is left open where the match is weak. A row's size may be missing; if present it is once, few, many or a size class.

d_gene: .
j_gene: TRBJ1-2
abundance: .
v_gene: TRBV9
CDR3aa: CASSVAPGRGYTF
CDR3nt: TGTGCCAGCAGCGTAGCTCCAGGGCGAGGCTACACCTTC

d_gene: .
j_gene: TRBJ1-5
abundance: .
v_gene: TRBV20-1
CDR3aa: CSASQGQPQHF
CDR3nt: TGCAGTGCTAGTCAGGGCCAGCCCCAGCATTTT

d_gene: .
j_gene: TRBJ1-2
abundance: .
v_gene: TRBV19
CDR3aa: CASSPSARGYGYTF
CDR3nt: TGTGCCAGTAGTCCTTCGGCTCGGGGCTATGGCTACACCTTC

d_gene: .
j_gene: TRBJ1-1
abundance: .
v_gene: TRBV27
CDR3aa: CASSLYRGNMNTEAFF
CDR3nt: TGTGCCAGCAGTTTATATCGGGGAAACATGAACACTGAAGCTTTCTTT

d_gene: TRBD1
j_gene: TRBJ2-7
abundance: .
v_gene: TRBV7-2
CDR3aa: CASSLGTGGGYEQYF
CDR3nt: TGTGCCAGCAGCTTAGGGACAGGGGGCGGCTACGAGCAGTACTTC

d_gene: TRBD2
j_gene: TRBJ2-7
abundance: .
v_gene: TRBV7-9
CDR3aa: CASSLGLADYEQYF
CDR3nt: TGTGCCAGCAGCTTAGGACTAGCGGACTACGAGCAGTACTTC

d_gene: TRBD1
j_gene: TRBJ1-2
abundance: .
v_gene: TRBV5-6
CDR3aa: CASSLQGNYGYTF
CDR3nt: TGTGCCAGCAGCTTACAGGGGAACTATGGCTACACCTTC

d_gene: TRBD1
j_gene: TRBJ2-5
abundance: .
v_gene: TRBV13
CDR3aa: CASSQQGAKETQYF
CDR3nt: TGTGCCAGCAGCCAACAGGGGGCCAAAGAGACCCAGTACTTC

d_gene: TRBD2
j_gene: TRBJ2-3
abundance: .
v_gene: TRBV4-3
CDR3aa: CASSQVSGGADTQYF
CDR3nt: TGCGCCAGCAGCCAAGTCAGCGGGGGGGCGGATACGCAGTATTTT

d_gene: .
j_gene: TRBJ2-3
abundance: .
v_gene: TRBV7-2
CDR3aa: CVSVICTDTQYF
CDR3nt: TGTGTAAGTGTTATTTGTACAGATACGCAGTATTTT

d_gene: .
j_gene: TRBJ1-3
abundance: .
v_gene: TRBV9
CDR3aa: CASSVGQPLSGNTIYF
CDR3nt: TGTGCCAGCAGCGTAGGCCAGCCCCTCTCTGGAAACACCATATATTTT

d_gene: TRBD1
j_gene: TRBJ1-2
abundance: .
v_gene: TRBV6-6
CDR3aa: CASSYLGQRNYGYTF
CDR3nt: TGTGCCAGCAGTTATCTGGGACAGAGAAACTATGGCTACACCTTC

d_gene: .
j_gene: TRBJ2-5
abundance: .
v_gene: TRBV2
CDR3aa: CASSEAVGILVQETQYF
CDR3nt: TGTGCCAGCAGTGAAGCCGTGGGGATACTTGTCCAAGAGACCCAGTACTTC

d_gene: TRBD1
j_gene: TRBJ1-1
abundance: .
v_gene: TRBV19
CDR3aa: CASSKGQGTEAFF
CDR3nt: TGTGCCAGTAGTAAGGGACAGGGCACTGAAGCTTTCTTT

d_gene: TRBD1
j_gene: TRBJ1-5
abundance: few
v_gene: TRBV5-6
CDR3aa: CASSLARGRGNQPQHF
CDR3nt: TGTGCCAGCAGCTTGGCCAGGGGGCGCGGCAATCAGCCCCAGCATTTT

d_gene: TRBD1
j_gene: TRBJ2-3
abundance: .
v_gene: TRBV19
CDR3aa: CASRPGTDSTDTQYF
CDR3nt: TGTGCCAGTAGACCCGGGACAGATAGCACAGATACGCAGTATTTT

d_gene: TRBD1
j_gene: TRBJ1-2
abundance: .
v_gene: TRBV19
CDR3aa: CASSVHRGRGGYTF
CDR3nt: TGTGCCAGTAGTGTCCACAGGGGCCGGGGTGGCTACACCTTC

d_gene: .
j_gene: TRBJ1-6
abundance: .
v_gene: TRBV4-3
CDR3aa: CASSQVPQNSPLHF
CDR3nt: TGCGCCAGCAGCCAAGTCCCCCAGAATTCACCCCTCCACTTT

d_gene: .
j_gene: TRBJ2-7
abundance: .
v_gene: TRBV6-6
CDR3aa: CATLGGGYEQYF
CDR3nt: TGTGCCACCCTTGGGGGAGGCTACGAGCAGTACTTC

d_gene: .
j_gene: TRBJ1-1
abundance: .
v_gene: TRBV7-9
CDR3aa: CASSLTTNTEAFF
CDR3nt: TGTGCCAGCAGCTTAACTACAAACACTGAAGCTTTCTTT

d_gene: TRBD1
j_gene: TRBJ1-1
abundance: .
v_gene: TRBV30
CDR3aa: CAWDRGQDTEAFF
CDR3nt: TGTGCCTGGGACAGGGGGCAGGACACTGAAGCTTTCTTT

d_gene: .
j_gene: TRBJ2-3
abundance: .
v_gene: TRBV5-1
CDR3aa: CASSAGWNTQYF
CDR3nt: TGCGCCAGCAGCGCTGGGTGGAATACGCAGTATTTT

d_gene: .
j_gene: TRBJ2-7
abundance: .
v_gene: TRBV4-2
CDR3aa: CASSQDIGLVGEQYF
CDR3nt: TGTGCCAGCAGCCAAGATATAGGGCTAGTCGGCGAGCAGTACTTC

d_gene: TRBD2
j_gene: TRBJ2-7
abundance: few
v_gene: TRBV6-4
CDR3aa: CARQLASDYEQYF
CDR3nt: TGTGCCAGGCAACTAGCGTCCGACTACGAGCAGTACTTC

d_gene: .
j_gene: TRBJ2-5
abundance: .
v_gene: TRBV9
CDR3aa: CASSVGADQETQYF
CDR3nt: TGTGCCAGCAGCGTAGGGGCGGACCAAGAGACCCAGTACTTC

d_gene: TRBD2
j_gene: TRBJ2-7
abundance: .
v_gene: TRBV5-1
CDR3aa: CASSRPGAGDGEQYF
CDR3nt: TGCGCCAGCAGCCGGCCGGGAGCGGGGGATGGGGAGCAGTACTTC

d_gene: TRBD2
j_gene: TRBJ2-1
abundance: .
v_gene: TRBV10-3
CDR3aa: CAISELSGSYNEQFF
CDR3nt: TGTGCCATCAGTGAGTTAAGCGGGAGTTACAATGAGCAGTTCTTC

d_gene: .
j_gene: TRBJ1-1
abundance: .
v_gene: TRBV27
CDR3aa: CASRPGGNTEAFF
CDR3nt: TGTGCCAGCAGACCGGGTGGGAACACTGAAGCTTTCTTT

d_gene: .
j_gene: TRBJ2-1
abundance: .
v_gene: TRBV5-4
CDR3aa: CASSVGGNEQFF
CDR3nt: TGTGCCAGCAGCGTCGGGGGCAATGAGCAGTTCTTC

d_gene: .
j_gene: TRBJ1-6
abundance: .
v_gene: TRBV2
CDR3aa: CASSEGGNSPLHF
CDR3nt: TGTGCCAGCAGTGAGGGCGGGAATTCACCCCTCCACTTT

d_gene: .
j_gene: TRBJ2-5
abundance: .
v_gene: TRBV9
CDR3aa: CASSTGYQETQYF
CDR3nt: TGTGCCAGCAGCACAGGGTACCAAGAGACCCAGTACTTC

d_gene: .
j_gene: TRBJ1-1
abundance: .
v_gene: TRBV12-2
CDR3aa: CASRCRGNTEAFF
CDR3nt: TGTGCAAGTCGCTGCCGGGGTAACACTGAAGCTTTCTTT

d_gene: .
j_gene: TRBJ2-3
abundance: .
v_gene: TRBV5-6
CDR3aa: CASSLLALLTDTQYF
CDR3nt: TGTGCCAGCAGCTTACTAGCTCTCCTCACAGATACGCAGTATTTT